What follows are 13 T cell receptor beta chains derived from one specimen sequenced in a study of T cells in localized non-small cell lung cancer. Using immunoSEQ multiplex PCR, the repertoire was profiled, and TCRdb retains in-frame clones only, with some absent. This sample has 20,000 to 25,000 clones, with more than 75% found just once. The sample in question was PBMCs, obtained before any cancer treatment. These receptors were obtained from a man aged 35-75 years with stage II squamous cell lung carcinoma.

This clone was found once. J is TRBJ1-3 and V is TRBV7-6; 9 bases align to TRBD1. Germline V gene data show CDR1 as SGHVS and CDR2 as FNYEAQ. The length of the CDR3 is 16 residues. V gave up 1 base and J gave up 4 bases; unmatched junction bases: 5. The CDR3 spells CASSLVQGARGNTIYF. The CDR3 DNA sequence: TGTGCCAGCAGCTTAGTACAGGGGGCGCGAGGAAACACCATATATTTT.

V and J are TRBV11-1 and TRBJ2-1; 10 bases agree with TRBD2. The CDR3 extends over 15 amino acids. CDR1 is SGHAT, CDR2 FQDESV, per germline (reference sequence). Trimming removed 4 bases from V and 4 bases from J; junction bases left unmatched: 4. CDR3 protein: CASSSWTSGYNEQFF. CDR3 DNA: TGTGCCAGCAGCTCCTGGACTAGCGGATACAATGAGCAGTTCTTC.

CDR3 in amino acids: CAWSADLGGLAFF. CDR3 in DNA: TGTGCCTGGAGTGCCGACCTGGGGGGGTTGGCTTTCTTT. The J gene is TRBJ1-1, the V gene TRBV30, with D possibly TRBD1 on 5 matching bases. V gave up 1 base and J gave up 11 bases, with 17 bases separating them. Germline V CDR1 and CDR2: GTSNPN, SVGIG (reference sequence). This CDR3 is built from 13 residues.

V gene TRBV9 combines with J gene TRBJ1-6; TRBD1 is a possible D gene (5 bases). Trimming pared 7 bases from V and 0 bases from J, leaving 11 bases between. This CDR3 spans 15 amino acids. In germline, CDR1 is SGDLS, CDR2 YYNGEE. The CDR3 loop is CASSSGGSYNSPLHF. The CDR3 bases are TGTGCCAGCTCTTCTGGGGGCTCCTATAATTCACCCCTCCACTTT.

This clone is medium-sized by share. This chain joins TRBV5-4 and TRBJ1-2; possibly TRBD1 for D (6 bases). Germline-derived CDR1 and CDR2 are SGHNT and YYREEE (reference sequence). V dropped 4 bases and J dropped 8 bases, with 24 bases sitting between them. This CDR3 is built from 16 residues. CDR3 amino acids: CASSLGGQGSAEGYTF. The CDR3 coding sequence is TGTGCCAGCAGCCTGGGGGGGCAGGGCTCTGCGGAGGGCTACACCTTC.

About this clone itself: Mismatch with germline at one junction end may stem from a read error. The J gene is TRBJ2-5, the V gene TRBV2; D not resolved. The V gene's germline CDR1 is SNHLY and CDR2 FYNNEI. The CDR3 runs 11 residues. CDR3 coding DNA: TGTGCCAGCAGCCCGGACCACATCCCCCACTTC. Residues: CASSPDHIPHF. Combining the CDR3 with reference TRBV2 and TRBJ2-5 gives the whole variable domain EPEVTQTPSHQVTQMGQEVILRCVPISNHLYFYWYRQILGQKVEFLVSFYNNEISEKSEIFDDQFSVERPDGSNFTLKIRSTKLEDSAMYFCASSPDHIPHFGPGTRLLVL.

The chain joins TRBV29-1 to TRBJ2-1; D tentatively fits TRBD1 or TRBD2 (6 bases each). Trimming cost V 1 base and J 7 bases, with 8 bases left between them. The CDR3 consists of 12 residues. The germline gives CDR1 SQVTM, CDR2 ANQGSEA. CDR3: CSVEGGGNEQFF. The CDR3 DNA sequence: TGCAGCGTTGAAGGAGGGGGGAATGAGCAGTTCTTC.

The chain joins TRBV4-1 to TRBJ1-3; TRBD1 might be the D (6 bases). CDR3 length: 16 amino acids. CDR1 and CDR2 (germline): MGHRA, YSYEKL. Trimming took off 6 bases at V and 0 bases at J, with 15 bases between the two ends. CDR3 coding DNA: TGCGCCAGCAGTCTTGCAGGGGACAACTCTGGAAACACCATATATTTT. It yields the protein CASSLAGDNSGNTIYF.

The CDR3 loop is CASSGVSGGKDTQYF. CDR3 DNA sequence: TGTGCCAGCAGTGGTGTTTCGGGGGGCAAAGATACGCAGTATTTT. V gene TRBV25-1 combines with J gene TRBJ2-3; D perhaps matches TRBD2 (7 bases). The CDR3 loop spans 15 amino acids. Trimming left V 4 bases short and J 5 bases short, with 16 bases between. Looked up from germline, CDR1 is MGHDK and CDR2 is SYGVNS.

V gene TRBV7-9 combines with J gene TRBJ1-1; D may be TRBD1 (6 bases). Trimming left V 5 bases short and J 11 bases short, with 15 bases between. CDR3 size: 12 residues. Germline CDR1 is SEHNR and CDR2 is FQNEAQ (reference sequence). CDR3 loop: CASSLRTVDAFF. CDR3 in DNA: TGTGCCAGCAGCCTACGGACAGTCGACGCTTTCTTT.

The chain links TRBV6-5 to TRBJ2-7, with D possibly matching TRBD2 (6 bases). Trimming pared 2 bases from V and 3 bases from J, leaving 11 bases between. Germline CDR1 reads MNHEY; CDR2 reads SVGAGI. The CDR3 loop spans 14 amino acids. Here the CDR3 reads CASSYPTGSYEQYF. In DNA, the CDR3 is TGTGCCAGCAGTTACCCCACCGGGAGCTACGAGCAGTACTTC.

The CDR3 nucleotides are TGCGCCAGCAACACTGGAGTGAACACCGGGGAGCTGTTTTTT. Protein product: CASNTGVNTGELFF. The chain joins TRBV5-1 to TRBJ2-2; D is ambiguous. CDR1 and CDR2 from the germline V gene are SGHRS and YFSETQ. Trimming left V 6 bases short and J 1 base short, with 10 bases between. The CDR3 contains 14 residues.

The CDR3 protein is CASSQDAGDFPYEQYF. The CDR3 DNA reads as TGTGCCAGCAGCCAAGACGCCGGGGACTTCCCCTACGAGCAGTACTTC. This chain uses TRBV4-2 with TRBJ2-7; the D gene is possibly TRBD2 (6 bases). The CDR3 totals 16 residues. V lost 0 bases, J lost 2 bases, and 14 bases lay in between. CDR1 is LGHNA and CDR2 is YNFKEQ in the germline V gene.